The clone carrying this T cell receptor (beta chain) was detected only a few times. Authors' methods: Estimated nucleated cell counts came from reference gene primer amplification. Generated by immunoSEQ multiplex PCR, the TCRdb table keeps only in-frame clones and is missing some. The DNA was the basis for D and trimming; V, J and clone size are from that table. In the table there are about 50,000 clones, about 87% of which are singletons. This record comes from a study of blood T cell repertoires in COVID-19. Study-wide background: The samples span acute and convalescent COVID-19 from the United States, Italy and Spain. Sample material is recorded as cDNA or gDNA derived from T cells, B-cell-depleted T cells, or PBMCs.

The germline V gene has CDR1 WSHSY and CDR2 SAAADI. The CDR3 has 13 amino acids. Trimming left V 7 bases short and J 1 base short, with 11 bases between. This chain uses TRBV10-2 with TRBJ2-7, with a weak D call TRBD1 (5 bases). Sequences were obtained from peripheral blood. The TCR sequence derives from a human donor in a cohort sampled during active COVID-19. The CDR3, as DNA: TGCGCCAGCATACCCCAGGGTTCCTACGAGCAGTACTTC. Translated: CASIPQGSYEQYF.